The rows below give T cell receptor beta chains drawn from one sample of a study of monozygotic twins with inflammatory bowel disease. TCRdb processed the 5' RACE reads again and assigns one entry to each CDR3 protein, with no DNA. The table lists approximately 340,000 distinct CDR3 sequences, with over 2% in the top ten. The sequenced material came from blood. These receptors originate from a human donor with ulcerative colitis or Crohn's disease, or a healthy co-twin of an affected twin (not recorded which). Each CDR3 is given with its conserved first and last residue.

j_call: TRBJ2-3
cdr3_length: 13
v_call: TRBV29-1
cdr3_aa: CSAEDEWSDTQYF

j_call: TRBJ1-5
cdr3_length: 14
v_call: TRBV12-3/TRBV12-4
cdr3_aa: CASSLAAGNQPQHF

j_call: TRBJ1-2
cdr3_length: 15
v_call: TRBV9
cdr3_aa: CASSVTQGTDYGYTF

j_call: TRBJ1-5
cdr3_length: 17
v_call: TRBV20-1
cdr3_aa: CSAPEALGGYSNQPQHF

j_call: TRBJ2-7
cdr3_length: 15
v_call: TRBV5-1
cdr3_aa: CTSSLATGGVYEQYF

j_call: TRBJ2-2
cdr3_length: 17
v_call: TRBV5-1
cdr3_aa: CASSLVLAGTNTGELFF

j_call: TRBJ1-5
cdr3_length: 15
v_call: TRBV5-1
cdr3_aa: CASSLAGQGDQPQHF

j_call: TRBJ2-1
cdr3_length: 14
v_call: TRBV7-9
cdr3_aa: CASTLLSGSDEQFF

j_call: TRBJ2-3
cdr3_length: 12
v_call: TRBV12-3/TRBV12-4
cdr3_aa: CASSFQLDTQYF

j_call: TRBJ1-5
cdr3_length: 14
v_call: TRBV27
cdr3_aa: CASSLREGVQPQHF

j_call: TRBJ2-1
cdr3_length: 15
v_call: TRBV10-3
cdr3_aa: CAIQGGENYYNEQFF

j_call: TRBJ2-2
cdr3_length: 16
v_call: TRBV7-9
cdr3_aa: CASSPDRAQNTGELFF

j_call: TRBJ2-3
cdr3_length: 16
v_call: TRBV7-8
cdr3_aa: CASSDHTSGGTDTQYF

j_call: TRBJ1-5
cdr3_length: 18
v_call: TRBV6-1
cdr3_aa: CASSKPGQALNSNQPQHF